The clone carrying this TCR beta chain came up a few times. The antigen is undetermined. Sequencing was performed with immunoSEQ multiplex PCR; in TCRdb, only in-frame clones are kept and a portion is missing. This sample has approximately 120,000 clones, with more than 70% found just once. The data originate from a study of T cell responses to AZD1222 COVID-19 vaccine. At the level of the study: The study pooled second doses at about 4 or about 12 weeks. Whole-study results and caveats: Baseline seropositivity occurred in only a handful of AZD1222 recipients. Once two AZD1222 doses were given, Spike-specific TCR breadth and depth went up.

The CDR3 sequence is 16 residues long. Trimming left V 5 bases short and J 3 bases short, with 17 bases between. Germline loops: CDR1 MNHEY, CDR2 SMNVEV (reference sequence). The gene calls are TRBV27 and TRBJ2-1; the D is unclear. Sample: peripheral blood, taken on day 0 of AZD1222 vaccination. The sequence came from an adult in good health. CDR3 in amino acids: CASSPQHSQNYNEQFF. The CDR3, as DNA: TGTGCCAGCAGTCCCCAACATTCCCAAAACTACAATGAGCAGTTCTTC.